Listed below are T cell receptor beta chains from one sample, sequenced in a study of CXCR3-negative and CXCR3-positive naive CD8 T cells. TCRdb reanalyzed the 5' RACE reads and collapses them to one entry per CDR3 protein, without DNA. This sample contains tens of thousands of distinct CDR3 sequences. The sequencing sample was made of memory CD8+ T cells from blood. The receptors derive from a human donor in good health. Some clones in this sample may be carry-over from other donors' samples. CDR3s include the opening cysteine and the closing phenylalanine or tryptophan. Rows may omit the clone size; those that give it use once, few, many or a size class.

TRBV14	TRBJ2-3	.	CASSLDLLWDTQYF
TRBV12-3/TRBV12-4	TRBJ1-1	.	CASSLGEATEAFF
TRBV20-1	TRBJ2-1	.	CSARDARVEMGEQFF
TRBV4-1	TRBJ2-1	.	CASSQHGTSGSVYNEQFF
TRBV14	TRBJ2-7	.	CASSQFHYEQYF
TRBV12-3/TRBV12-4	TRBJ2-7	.	CASSRGQSYEQYF
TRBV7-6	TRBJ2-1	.	CASSLNLQRSNEQFF
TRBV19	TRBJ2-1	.	CASSIGTGVINEQFF
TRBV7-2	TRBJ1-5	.	CASSFRGNQPQHF
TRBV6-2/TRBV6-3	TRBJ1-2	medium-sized	CASSYSSSGSYGYTF
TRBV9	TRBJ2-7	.	CASSPTPSHSYEQYF
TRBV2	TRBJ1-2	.	CASSITSSLWGYTF
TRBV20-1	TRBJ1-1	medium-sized	CSAPSGVTEAFF
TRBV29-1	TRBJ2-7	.	CSVGAQFGEQYF
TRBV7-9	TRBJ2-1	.	CASSLSLYEQFF
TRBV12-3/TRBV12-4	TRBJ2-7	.	CASSSTGSYEQYF
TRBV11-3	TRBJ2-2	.	CASSLAVTGELFF
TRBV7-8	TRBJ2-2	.	CASSLDGVLGLAGVRTGELFF
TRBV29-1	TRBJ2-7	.	CSVQGGYEQYF
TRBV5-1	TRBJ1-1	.	CASSLFINTEAFF
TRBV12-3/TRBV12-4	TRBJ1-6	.	CASSPGTGREPLHF
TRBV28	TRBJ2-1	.	CATHNYREVNEQFF
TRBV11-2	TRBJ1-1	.	CASRRGVTPMGNTEAFF
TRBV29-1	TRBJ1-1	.	CSVGTGGTEAFF
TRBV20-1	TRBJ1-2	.	CSALWTENYGYTF
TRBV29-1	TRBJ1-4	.	CSVEFGGQKLFF
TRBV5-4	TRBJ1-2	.	CASSSLGGYYGYTF
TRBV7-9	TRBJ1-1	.	CASSPLRGTEAFF
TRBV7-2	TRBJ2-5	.	CASSSGLAGSQETQYF
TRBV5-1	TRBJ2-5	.	CASSSKAGSPETQYF
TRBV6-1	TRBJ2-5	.	CASSGLAGVGQETQYF
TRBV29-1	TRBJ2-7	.	CSVEDEPYEQYF
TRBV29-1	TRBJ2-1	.	CSVPGTSNDEQFF
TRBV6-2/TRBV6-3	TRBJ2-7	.	CASISGDSGLAGVEQYF
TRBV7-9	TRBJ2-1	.	CASTGVAVGNEQFF